The entry that follows covers one TCR beta chain sequence. Its matching antigen is unknown. This entry comes from a study of post-analysis software for immune sequencing data. Study-wide results and limits: Significantly decreased normalized Chao1 diversity was recorded for multiple sclerosis patients relative to controls.

The TCR beta cDNA libraries contained unique molecular identifiers. TCRdb independently ran MiXCR on the PCR reads; one entry per CDR3 protein. The repertoire consists of roughly 150,000 distinct CDR3 sequences, with 30% to 45% occurring once and the leading ten covering around 30%. This CDR3 is built from 18 residues. The trim removed 7 bases at V and 5 bases at J, leaving 18 bases unmatched. Germline CDR1 is SNHLY and CDR2 is FYNNEI. The sample consisted of blood, taken after autologous hematopoietic stem cell transplantation. This chain joins TRBV2 and TRBJ2-1, with 9 nucleotides matching TRBD2. This TCR was recovered from a girl aged 10-17 years with multiple sclerosis. CDR3 bases: TGTGCCAGCACCTTAGAGGAGCCTCGGACTAGCGCCAACAATGAGCAGTTCTTC. Encoded protein: CASTLEEPRTSANNEQFF.